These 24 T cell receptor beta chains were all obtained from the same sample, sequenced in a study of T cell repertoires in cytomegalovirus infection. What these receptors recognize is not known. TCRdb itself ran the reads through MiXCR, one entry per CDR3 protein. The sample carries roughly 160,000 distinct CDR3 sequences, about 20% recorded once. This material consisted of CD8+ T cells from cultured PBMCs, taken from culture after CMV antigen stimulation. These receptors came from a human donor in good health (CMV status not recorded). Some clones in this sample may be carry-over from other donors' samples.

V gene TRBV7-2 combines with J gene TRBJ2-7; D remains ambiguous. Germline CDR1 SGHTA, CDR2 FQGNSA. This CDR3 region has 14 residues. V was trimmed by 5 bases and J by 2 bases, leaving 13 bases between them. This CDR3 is CASSLLGRTYEQYF. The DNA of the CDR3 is TGTGCCAGCAGCCTCCTAGGACGGACCTACGAGCAGTACTTC.

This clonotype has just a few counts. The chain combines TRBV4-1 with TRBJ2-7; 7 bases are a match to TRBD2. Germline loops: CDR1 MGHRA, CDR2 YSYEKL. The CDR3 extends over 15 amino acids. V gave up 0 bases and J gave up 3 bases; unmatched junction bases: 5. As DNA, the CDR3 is TGCGCCAGCAGCCAAGATCTGGGAGGGTACTACGAGCAGTACTTC. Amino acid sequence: CASSQDLGGYYEQYF.

Here the CDR3 reads CASSPRGGPRGSYNSPLHF. The DNA of the CDR3 is TGTGCCAGCAGCCCTAGGGGGGGGCCTCGAGGTTCCTATAATTCACCCCTCCACTTT. The chain links TRBV7-2 to TRBJ1-6; the D gene is possibly TRBD1 (6 bases). V was cut by 5 bases and J by 1 base, with 21 bases left in between. From germline, CDR1 is SGHTA and CDR2 FQGNSA. The CDR3 has 19 residues.

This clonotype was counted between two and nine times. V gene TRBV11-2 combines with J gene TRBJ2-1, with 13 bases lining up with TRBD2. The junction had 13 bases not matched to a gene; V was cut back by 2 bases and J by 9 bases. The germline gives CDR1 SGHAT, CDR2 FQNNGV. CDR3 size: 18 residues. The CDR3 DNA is TGTGCCAGCAGCTTACCCGGACTAGCGGGGGTTATCAGGGGTGAGCAGTTCTTC. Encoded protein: CASSLPGLAGVIRGEQFF.

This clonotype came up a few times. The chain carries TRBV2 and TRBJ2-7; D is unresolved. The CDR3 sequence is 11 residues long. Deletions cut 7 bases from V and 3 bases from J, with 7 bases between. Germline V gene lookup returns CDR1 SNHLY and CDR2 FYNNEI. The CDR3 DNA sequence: TGTGCCAGCAAACCCGGCTACGAGCAGTACTTC. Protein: CASKPGYEQYF.

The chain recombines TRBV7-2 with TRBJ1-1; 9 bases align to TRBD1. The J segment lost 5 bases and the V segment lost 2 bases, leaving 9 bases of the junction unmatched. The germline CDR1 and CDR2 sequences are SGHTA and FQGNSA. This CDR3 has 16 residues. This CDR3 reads CASSLNYTGGRTEAFF. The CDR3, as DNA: TGTGCCAGCAGCTTAAACTACACAGGGGGCCGAACTGAAGCTTTCTTT.

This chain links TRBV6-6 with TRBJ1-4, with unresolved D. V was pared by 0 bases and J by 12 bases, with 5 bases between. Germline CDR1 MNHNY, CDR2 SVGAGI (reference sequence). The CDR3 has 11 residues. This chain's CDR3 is CASSYSEELFF. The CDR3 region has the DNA TGTGCCAGCAGTTACTCGGAGGAACTGTTTTTT.

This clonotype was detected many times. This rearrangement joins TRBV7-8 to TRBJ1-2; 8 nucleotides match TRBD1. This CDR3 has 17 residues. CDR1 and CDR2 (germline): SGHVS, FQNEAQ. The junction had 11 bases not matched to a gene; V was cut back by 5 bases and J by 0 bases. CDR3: CASSPRTGRAANYGYTF. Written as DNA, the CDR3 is TGTGCCAGCAGCCCCCGGACAGGGAGGGCAGCTAACTATGGCTACACCTTC.

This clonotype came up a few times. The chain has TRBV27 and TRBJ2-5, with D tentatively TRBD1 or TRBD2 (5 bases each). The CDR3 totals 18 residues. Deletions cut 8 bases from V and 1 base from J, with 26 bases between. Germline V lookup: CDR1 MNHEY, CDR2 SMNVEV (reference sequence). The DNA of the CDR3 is TGTGCCAGCGGATATCCTCTCGGGACGACCGACCCCCAAGAGACCCAGTACTTC. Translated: CASGYPLGTTDPQETQYF.

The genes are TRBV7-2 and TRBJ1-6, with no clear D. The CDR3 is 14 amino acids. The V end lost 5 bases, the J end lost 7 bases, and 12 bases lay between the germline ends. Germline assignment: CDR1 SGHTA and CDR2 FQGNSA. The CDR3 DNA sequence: TGTGCCAGCAGCCCGTGGAGAACCAATTCACCCCTCCACTTT. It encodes CASSPWRTNSPLHF.

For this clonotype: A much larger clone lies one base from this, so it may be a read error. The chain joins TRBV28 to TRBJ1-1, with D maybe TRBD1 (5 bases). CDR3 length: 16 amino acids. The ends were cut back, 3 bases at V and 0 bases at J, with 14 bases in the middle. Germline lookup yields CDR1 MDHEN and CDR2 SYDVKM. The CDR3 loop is CASSFGGASMNTEAFF. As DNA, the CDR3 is TGTGCCAGCAGTTTCGGCGGGGCATCGATGAACACTGAAGCTTTCTTT.

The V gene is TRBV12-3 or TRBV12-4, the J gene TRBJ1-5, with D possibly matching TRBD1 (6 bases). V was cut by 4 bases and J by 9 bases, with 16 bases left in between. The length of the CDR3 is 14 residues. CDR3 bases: TGTGCCAGCAGTTATGGACATGCACAGGGGCCCCAGCATTTT. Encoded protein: CASSYGHAQGPQHF.

The CDR3 nucleotides read TGTGCCAGCAGTCAGGACCCCGGTGGTGGAAACACCATATATTTT. Its translation is CASSQDPGGGNTIYF. J is TRBJ1-3 and V is TRBV6-1; D is unresolved. The V and J ends lost 5 bases and 3 bases respectively, with 14 bases between them. The CDR3 loop spans 15 amino acids. Per germline, CDR1 MNHNS and CDR2 SASEGT.

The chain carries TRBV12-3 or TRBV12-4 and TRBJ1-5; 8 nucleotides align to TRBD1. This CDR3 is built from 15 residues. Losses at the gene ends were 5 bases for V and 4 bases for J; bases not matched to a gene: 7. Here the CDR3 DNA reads TGTGCCAGCAGTCATAGTCGACAGGGGAATCAGCCCCAGCATTTT. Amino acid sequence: CASSHSRQGNQPQHF.

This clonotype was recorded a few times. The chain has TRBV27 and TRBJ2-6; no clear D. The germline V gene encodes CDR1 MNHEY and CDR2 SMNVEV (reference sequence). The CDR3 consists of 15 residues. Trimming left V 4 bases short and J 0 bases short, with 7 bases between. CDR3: CASSSLGSGANVLTF. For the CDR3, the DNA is TGTGCCAGCAGTTCCCTCGGCTCTGGGGCCAACGTCCTGACTTTC. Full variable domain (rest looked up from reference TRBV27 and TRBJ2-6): EAQVTQNPRYLITVTGKKLTVTCSQNMNHEYMSWYRQDPGLGLRQIYYSMNVEVTDKGDVPEGYKVSRKEKRNFPLILESPSPNQTSLYFCASSSLGSGANVLTFGAGSRLTVL.

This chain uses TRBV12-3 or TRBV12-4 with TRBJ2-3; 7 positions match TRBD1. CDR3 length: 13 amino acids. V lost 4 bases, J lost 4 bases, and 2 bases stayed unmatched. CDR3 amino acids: CASSWTGPDTQYF. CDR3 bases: TGTGCCAGCAGTTGGACAGGCCCAGATACGCAGTATTTT.

In DNA, the CDR3 is TGCAGTGCTAGACTAGAGACAGGACCTAAAAACTCTGGAAACACCATATATTTT. Translating it yields CSARLETGPKNSGNTIYF. The chain employs TRBV20-1 and TRBJ1-3, with D possibly TRBD1 on 6 matching bases. The CDR3 runs to 18 residues. Deletions cut 2 bases from V and 0 bases from J, with 20 bases between. Per the germline V gene, CDR1 is DFQATT and CDR2 is SNEGSKA (reference sequence).

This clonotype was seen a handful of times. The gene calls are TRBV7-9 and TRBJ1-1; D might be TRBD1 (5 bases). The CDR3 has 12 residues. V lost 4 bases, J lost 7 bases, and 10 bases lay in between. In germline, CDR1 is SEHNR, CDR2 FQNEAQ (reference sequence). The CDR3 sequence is CASSSGGNEAFF. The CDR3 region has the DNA TGTGCCAGCAGCTCTGGGGGAAATGAAGCTTTCTTT.

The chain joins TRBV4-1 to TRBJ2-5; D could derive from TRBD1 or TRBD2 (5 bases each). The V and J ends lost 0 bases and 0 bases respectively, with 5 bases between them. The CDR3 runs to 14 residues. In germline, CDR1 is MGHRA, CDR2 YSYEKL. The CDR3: CASSQEGDQETQYF. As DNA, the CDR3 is TGCGCCAGCAGCCAAGAGGGGGACCAAGAGACCCAGTACTTC.

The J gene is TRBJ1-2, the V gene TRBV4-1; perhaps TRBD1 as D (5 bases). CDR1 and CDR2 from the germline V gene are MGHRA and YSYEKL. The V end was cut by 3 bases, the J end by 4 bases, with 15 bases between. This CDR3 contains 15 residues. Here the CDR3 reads CASSQGTPEVYGYTF. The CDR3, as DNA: TGCGCCAGCAGCCAGGGGACGCCTGAAGTCTATGGCTACACCTTC.

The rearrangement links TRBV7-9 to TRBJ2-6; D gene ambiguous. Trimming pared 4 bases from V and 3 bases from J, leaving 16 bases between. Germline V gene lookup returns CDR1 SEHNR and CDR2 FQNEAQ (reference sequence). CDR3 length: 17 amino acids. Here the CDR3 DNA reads TGTGCCAGCAGCTCGATGGACGTCCCCTTTGGGGCCAACGTCCTGACTTTC. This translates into CASSSMDVPFGANVLTF.

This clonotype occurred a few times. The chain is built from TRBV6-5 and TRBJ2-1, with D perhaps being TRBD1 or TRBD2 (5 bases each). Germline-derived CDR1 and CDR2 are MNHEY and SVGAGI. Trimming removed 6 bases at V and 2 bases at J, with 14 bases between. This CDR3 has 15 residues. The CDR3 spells CASSLGTAAYNEQFF. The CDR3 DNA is TGTGCCAGCAGCCTTGGGACGGCAGCCTACAATGAGCAGTTCTTC.

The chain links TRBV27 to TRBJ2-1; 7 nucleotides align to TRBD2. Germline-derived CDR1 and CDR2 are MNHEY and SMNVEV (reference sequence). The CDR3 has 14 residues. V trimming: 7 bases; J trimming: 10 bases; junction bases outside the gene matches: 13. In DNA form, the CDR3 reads TGTGCCAGCAATCCGGGTGGGGGGGGAGAGGAGCAGTTCTTC. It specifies CASNPGGGGEEQFF.

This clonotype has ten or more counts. CDR3 region: CASSRGGVAEETQYF. The CDR3 coding sequence is TGTGCCAGCAGCCGGGGAGGGGTAGCAGAAGAGACCCAGTACTTC. The V and J genes are TRBV7-2 and TRBJ2-5; 7 nucleotides match TRBD2. The CDR3 is made up of 15 amino acids. Trimming cost V 5 bases and J 3 bases; bases outside gene matches: 9. Germline V gene sequence: CDR1 SGHTA, CDR2 FQGNSA.